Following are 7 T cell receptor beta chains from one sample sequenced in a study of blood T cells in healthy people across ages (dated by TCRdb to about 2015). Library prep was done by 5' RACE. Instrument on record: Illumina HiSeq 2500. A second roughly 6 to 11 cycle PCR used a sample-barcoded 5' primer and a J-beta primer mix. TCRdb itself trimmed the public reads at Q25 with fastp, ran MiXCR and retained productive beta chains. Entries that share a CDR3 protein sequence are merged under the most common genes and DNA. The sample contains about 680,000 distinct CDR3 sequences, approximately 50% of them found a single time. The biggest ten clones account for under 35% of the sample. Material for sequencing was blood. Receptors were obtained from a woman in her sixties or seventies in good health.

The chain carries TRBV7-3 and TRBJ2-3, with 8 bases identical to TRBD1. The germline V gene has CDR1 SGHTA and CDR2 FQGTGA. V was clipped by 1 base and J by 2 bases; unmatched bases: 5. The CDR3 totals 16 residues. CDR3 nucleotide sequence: TGTGCCAGCAGCTTAAGGGGGGACAGGTTCACAGATACGCAGTATTTT. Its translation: CASSLRGDRFTDTQYF. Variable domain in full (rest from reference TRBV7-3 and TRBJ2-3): GAGVSQTPSNKVTEKGKYVELRCDPISGHTALYWYRQSLGQGPEFLIYFQGTGAADDSGLPNDRFFAVRPEGSVSTLKIQRTERGDSAVYLCASSLRGDRFTDTQYFGPGTRLTVL.

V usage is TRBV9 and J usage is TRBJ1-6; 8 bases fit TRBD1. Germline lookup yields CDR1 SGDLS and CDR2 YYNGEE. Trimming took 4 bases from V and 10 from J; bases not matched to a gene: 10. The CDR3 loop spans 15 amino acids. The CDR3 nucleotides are TGTGCCAGCAGCCAAACACAGGGGGTAGGATCACCCCTCCACTTT. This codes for CASSQTQGVGSPLHF.

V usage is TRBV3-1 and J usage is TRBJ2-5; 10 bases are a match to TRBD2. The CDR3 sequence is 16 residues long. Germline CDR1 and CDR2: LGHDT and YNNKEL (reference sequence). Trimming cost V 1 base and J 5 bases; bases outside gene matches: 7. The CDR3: CASSQVKSGRGETQYF. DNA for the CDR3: TGTGCCAGCAGCCAAGTAAAAAGCGGGAGGGGGGAGACCCAGTACTTC.

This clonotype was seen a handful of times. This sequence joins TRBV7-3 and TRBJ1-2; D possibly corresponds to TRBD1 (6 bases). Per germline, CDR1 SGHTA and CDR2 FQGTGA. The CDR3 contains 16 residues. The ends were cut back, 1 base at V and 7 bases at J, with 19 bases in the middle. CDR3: CASSLSPTGNSGGYTF. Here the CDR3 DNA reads TGTGCCAGCAGCTTAAGCCCTACAGGGAATTCGGGTGGCTACACCTTC.

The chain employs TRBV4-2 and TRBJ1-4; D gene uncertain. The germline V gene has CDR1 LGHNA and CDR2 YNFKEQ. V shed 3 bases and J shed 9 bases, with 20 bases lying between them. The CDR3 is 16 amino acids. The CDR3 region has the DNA TGTGCCAGCAGCCAGAGTATCCAAGCTGGCGCCCAAAAACTGTTTTTT. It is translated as CASSQSIQAGAQKLFF.

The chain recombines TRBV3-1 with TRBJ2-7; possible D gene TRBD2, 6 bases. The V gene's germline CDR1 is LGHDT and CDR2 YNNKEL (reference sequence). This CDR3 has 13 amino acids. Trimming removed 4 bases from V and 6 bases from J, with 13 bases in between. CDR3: CASSPRGAGEQYF. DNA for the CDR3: TGTGCCAGCAGCCCCCGGGGAGCGGGCGAGCAGTACTTC.

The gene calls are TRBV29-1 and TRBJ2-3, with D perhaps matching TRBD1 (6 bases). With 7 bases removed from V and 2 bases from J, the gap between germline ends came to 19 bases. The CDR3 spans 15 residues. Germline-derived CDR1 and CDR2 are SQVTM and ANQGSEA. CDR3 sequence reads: CSANRDILHTDTQYF. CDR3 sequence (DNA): TGCAGCGCCAACCGGGACATCCTCCACACAGATACGCAGTATTTT.